The T cell receptor beta chain described here comes from a study of shared clonotypes between healthy human individuals (dated by TCRdb to about 2020). A note on the overall study: The cohort included a few men and a couple of women between 18 and 49 years of age. For each donor, CD4 naive and CD4 memory were each run on three plates, CD8 naive on two plates, and CD8 memory on one plate. To estimate repertoire size and how much clonotypes are shared between individuals, the study performed deep sequencing of blood TCR repertoires from roughly five healthy adults. To increase sequencing depth and limit assay-specific biases, different laboratories used diverse techniques to prepare libraries and sequence TCR repertoires. Between about 0.8 and 9.5 billion PBMCs per donor were obtained by leukapheresis. Overall study results and their limits: Rarefaction of sorted-subset datasets indicated incomplete sequencing despite the large sequencing depth. When a handful of donors were compared, the shared fraction of clonotypes was 5% to 6.5% for naive CD4, 3.5% to 4% for naive CD8, more than 2% for memory CD4, and 0.35% to 0.5% for memory CD8. Sampling was restricted to blood, and TCR repertoires in tissues likely differ from the TCR repertoires found in blood. Higher generation probabilities were observed for clonotypes shared by all four sorted-subset donors than for non-shared clonotypes. The small number of donors limited the genetic and exposure-history diversity represented. Naive subsets generally had larger estimated clonotype richness than memory subsets did. Pairwise subsampling indicated that sequencing depth was expected to affect the degree of clonotype sharing among donors.

Using the deep immunoSEQ assay, multiplex PCR amplified TCR CDR3 regions from genomic DNA. Extracted genomic DNA from each cell subset was distributed evenly across all wells of several immunoSEQ 96-well plates, and each plate was treated as a replicate. Each replicate PCR for sorted subsets received 200 ng genomic DNA, equal to some 32,000 T cell genomes. Purified libraries were quantified with a Qubit 3.0 fluorometer, sized on a Bioanalyzer 2100, and re-quantified with the KAPA Library Quantification kit. Each immunoSEQ 96-well plate was sequenced on its own single-read 150-cycle Illumina NextSeq 550 flow cell. As for how the authors treated the data: Because only junctional sequences without quality scores were contained in the immunoSEQ output, filtering matching that applied to full-length reads could not be performed. Sequences were annotated with PyIR, a Python wrapper for IgBLAST v1.9, using IMGT germline references to assign V/J genes and CDR3. Reads were removed for weak V/J assignments (E-value above 1e-6), missing CDR3, stop codons, out-of-frame junctions, or ambiguous translated residues. V3J clonotypes were defined as sequences sharing the same inferred V gene, J gene, and CDR3 amino acid sequence. Percentage overlap between repertoires was computed as shared unique clonotypes divided by the size of the smaller repertoire. Three approaches were used to assess repertoire richness: RTK rarefaction, the Chao1 estimator, and Recon v2.1 estimates of unobserved clonotypes. OLGA was used to compute generation probabilities for all TCRbeta clonotypes that the gDNA method yielded from a few donors. TCRdb retrieved this table from immuneACCESS and kept in-frame rearrangements only. Not all clones are present; in checked studies, unresolved V genes account for under half, and no reason is known for the remainder. That table gives V, J and clone size, and the DNA gave D and trimming. The sample table holds under 850,000 clones, of which more than 85% were seen once. 24% of the sample is taken by the ten largest.

Cut back by 3 bases and 7 bases, the V and J ends lie 19 bases apart. From the germline V gene, CDR1 is SGHVS and CDR2 is FNYEAQ. The CDR3 goes from the cysteine to the phenylalanine over 16 residues. The DNA shown is the 48-base CDR3, in frame from base 1. CD8 naive samples were obtained by positive selection for CCR7 among CD45RO-negative cells, yielding a CD45RA+CCR7+ population from which TemRA cells were excluded. Donors were healthy HIV-negative adults with no recently reported acute infections or vaccinations. Every donor was a Caucasian adult residing in Nashville, Tennessee, USA. Blood was collected by leukapheresis, and PBMCs were isolated by Ficoll-Histopaque density gradient centrifugation and then cryopreserved in liquid nitrogen vapor phase. Analytical flow cytometry was used to check the purity and quantity of each magnetically sorted T cell population. Genomic DNA was isolated from every sorted fraction and measured by UV absorbance on a Nanodrop 2000c.

With regard to this clone: The antigen it recognizes is unknown. Within one base of it there is no much larger clone, and no base qualities were kept.

Sequencing used naive CD8+ T cells sorted from blood. The cell subset or site label, read with the paper, signifies: CD45RA+CCR7+. The TCR sequence derives from a man aged 30 to 39 in good health. This chain is built from TRBV7-6 and TRBJ2-1; TRBD2 is a possible D gene, resting on 6 matching bases. The nucleotides read TGTGCCAGCAGCTTGGGGCAGCTTAGCGGTAGAAATGAGCAGTTCTTC. Its product reads: CASSLGQLSGRNEQFF.